This TCR beta chain was identified in a study of beta chain features in type 1 diabetes. The investigators reverse transcribed all of the isolated RNA, so they sequenced expressed TCRB transcripts. Using immunoSEQ multiplex PCR, the repertoire was profiled, and TCRdb retains in-frame clones only, with some absent. The sample has 450,000 to 600,000 clones, about 32% seen once. Trimming took off 6 bases at V and 5 bases at J, with 13 bases between the two ends. CDR1 and CDR2 (germline): MDHEN, SYDVKM. The CDR3 is made up of 13 amino acids. This clone came up a few times. The sequence derives from a man between 18 and 35 years old in good health. The specimen was naive CD4+ T cells from blood. V usage is TRBV28 and J usage is TRBJ2-5, with D perhaps matching TRBD2 (6 bases). CDR3 nucleotides: TGTGCCAGCAGGATGACTAGAATGGAGACCCAGTACTTC. Its protein product is CASRMTRMETQYF. Combining the CDR3 with reference TRBV28 and TRBJ2-5 gives the whole variable domain DVKVTQSSRYLVKRTGEKVFLECVQDMDHENMFWYRQDPGLGLRLIYFSYDVKMKEKGDIPEGYSVSREKKERFSLILESASTNQTSMYLCASRMTRMETQYFGPGTRLLVL.